This T cell receptor (beta chain) is from a study of blood T cell repertoires in COVID-19. Whole-study context: The United States, Italy and Spain supplied acute and convalescent COVID-19 samples.

Cohort placement rested on clinical history that participants reported themselves. CDR3 length: 16 residues. Trimming removed 0 bases from V and 7 bases from J, with 16 bases in between. Germline V gene data show CDR1 as SGHRS and CDR2 as YFSETQ. How the authors handled the data: It was from reference gene primer amplification that nucleated cell counts were estimated. This table comes from immunoSEQ multiplex PCR, and its TCRdb copy is limited to in-frame clones, with some not included. Clonal size and the V and J genes are those of that table, whereas D and trimming came from the DNA. The table lists some 340,000 clones, roughly four fifths of them singletons.

The chain recombines TRBV5-1 with TRBJ2-2; no firm D call. The sequenced material came from PBMCs or T cells enriched from blood (not recorded which). This sequence was found in a woman aged 45 to 65 who had recovered from COVID-19. The CDR3 coding sequence is TGCGCCAGCAGCTTGGCCCTACCCCCCATAGACGGGGAGCTGTTTTTT. It specifies CASSLALPPIDGELFF.